These T cell receptor beta chains were read from a single sample in a study of T cell responses to AZD1222 COVID-19 vaccine. Repertoires were generated with immunoSEQ multiplex PCR, while TCRdb's copy carries only in-frame clones and drops some. The sample has some 170,000 clones; approximately 94% are singletons. Sequenced material: peripheral blood, taken 28 days after the second AZD1222 dose. These receptors were collected from an adult who received the AZD1222 COVID-19 vaccine. Each CDR3 is given with its conserved first and last residue. The order of the fields is J gene, D gene, V gene, clone size, CDR3 protein, CDR3 DNA. D genes are given only for firm matches. For some rows the clone size is stated as once, few or many, or as a class when expanded; others skip it.

j_gene: TRBJ1-1; d_gene: NA; v_gene: TRBV20-1; abundance: NA; CDR3aa: CSASWTVTEAFF; CDR3nt: TGCAGTGCTAGTTGGACGGTCACTGAAGCTTTCTTT
j_gene: TRBJ1-4; d_gene: NA; v_gene: TRBV3-1/TRBV3-2; abundance: NA; CDR3aa: CASSQDGRREKLFF; CDR3nt: TGTGCCAGCAGCCAAGATGGCAGACGGGAAAAACTGTTTTTT
j_gene: TRBJ1-2; d_gene: TRBD1; v_gene: TRBV5-6; abundance: once; CDR3aa: CASSIQGRGYTF; CDR3nt: TGTGCCAGCAGCATACAGGGGAGAGGCTACACCTTC
j_gene: TRBJ2-7; d_gene: NA; v_gene: TRBV27; abundance: NA; CDR3aa: CASSLGQGSTYEQYF; CDR3nt: TGTGCCAGCAGTTTAGGCCAGGGGTCTACCTACGAGCAGTACTTC
j_gene: TRBJ2-1; d_gene: TRBD2; v_gene: TRBV9; abundance: once; CDR3aa: CASSETSEGSGEQFF; CDR3nt: TGTGCCAGCAGCGAGACTAGCGAGGGAAGCGGTGAGCAGTTCTTC
j_gene: TRBJ1-5; d_gene: NA; v_gene: TRBV3-1/TRBV3-2; abundance: NA; CDR3aa: CASSQGRRGGQPQHF; CDR3nt: TGTGCCAGCAGCCAAGGACGAAGGGGAGGGCAGCCCCAGCATTTT
j_gene: TRBJ2-2; d_gene: NA; v_gene: TRBV7-9; abundance: NA; CDR3aa: CASTNPTSTGELFF; CDR3nt: TGTGCCAGCACCAATCCGACTAGCACCGGGGAGCTGTTTTTT
j_gene: TRBJ1-6; d_gene: NA; v_gene: TRBV10-2; abundance: NA; CDR3aa: CASSPTGPGNSPLHF; CDR3nt: TGCGCCAGCAGTCCTACGGGACCGGGAAATTCACCCCTCCACTTT
j_gene: TRBJ1-1; d_gene: NA; v_gene: TRBV6-5; abundance: NA; CDR3aa: CASSYGPGGEAFF; CDR3nt: TGTGCCAGCAGTTACGGTCCGGGGGGAGAAGCTTTCTTT
j_gene: TRBJ2-1; d_gene: TRBD2; v_gene: TRBV10-2; abundance: NA; CDR3aa: CASRIIAGEPYNEQFF; CDR3nt: TGCGCCAGCAGGATTATAGCGGGAGAGCCCTACAATGAGCAGTTCTTC
j_gene: TRBJ2-5; d_gene: NA; v_gene: TRBV5-4; abundance: NA; CDR3aa: CASSLVGRQETQYF; CDR3nt: TGTGCCAGCAGCTTGGTAGGGAGGCAAGAGACCCAGTACTTC
j_gene: TRBJ2-1; d_gene: NA; v_gene: TRBV7-2; abundance: NA; CDR3aa: CASSSYLGNEQFF; CDR3nt: TGTGCCAGCAGCTCATACCTTGGGAATGAGCAGTTCTTC
j_gene: TRBJ2-7; d_gene: TRBD2; v_gene: TRBV18; abundance: NA; CDR3aa: CASSPGTSGFYEQYF; CDR3nt: TGTGCCAGCTCCCCTGGGACTAGCGGATTCTACGAGCAGTACTTC
j_gene: TRBJ2-7; d_gene: TRBD2; v_gene: TRBV2; abundance: few; CDR3aa: CASSLSSGASYEQYF; CDR3nt: TGTGCCAGCAGTCTATCTAGCGGAGCTTCCTACGAGCAGTACTTC
j_gene: TRBJ1-1; d_gene: TRBD1; v_gene: TRBV3-1/TRBV3-2; abundance: NA; CDR3aa: CASSRRGPNTEAFF; CDR3nt: TGTGCCAGCAGCCGCAGGGGGCCGAACACTGAAGCTTTCTTT
j_gene: TRBJ1-1; d_gene: NA; v_gene: TRBV30; abundance: NA; CDR3aa: CAWSREVNTEAFF; CDR3nt: TGTGCCTGGAGTAGGGAAGTGAACACTGAAGCTTTCTTT
j_gene: TRBJ1-6; d_gene: NA; v_gene: TRBV6-6; abundance: NA; CDR3aa: CASSYGQENSPLHF; CDR3nt: TGTGCCAGCAGTTACGGCCAGGAGAATTCACCCCTCCACTTT
j_gene: TRBJ2-1; d_gene: NA; v_gene: TRBV11-2; abundance: NA; CDR3aa: CASSLDRFNNNEQFF; CDR3nt: TGTGCCAGCAGCTTAGATCGGTTTAATAACAATGAGCAGTTCTTC
j_gene: TRBJ2-6; d_gene: NA; v_gene: TRBV27; abundance: NA; CDR3aa: CASSLGTGANVLTF; CDR3nt: TGTGCCAGCAGTTTAGGAACCGGGGCCAACGTCCTGACTTTC
j_gene: TRBJ2-7; d_gene: TRBD2; v_gene: TRBV10-3; abundance: once; CDR3aa: CAISSPGLAGVYEQYF; CDR3nt: TGTGCCATCAGTTCGCCGGGGCTAGCGGGAGTCTACGAGCAGTACTTC
j_gene: TRBJ2-1; d_gene: NA; v_gene: TRBV4-1; abundance: NA; CDR3aa: CASSQEGFNEQFF; CDR3nt: TGCGCCAGCAGCCAAGAGGGGTTCAATGAGCAGTTCTTC
j_gene: TRBJ1-2; d_gene: NA; v_gene: TRBV3-1/TRBV3-2; abundance: NA; CDR3aa: CASSQGRNGYTF; CDR3nt: TGTGCCAGCAGCCAAGGGAGGAATGGCTACACCTTC
j_gene: TRBJ2-5; d_gene: NA; v_gene: TRBV3-1/TRBV3-2; abundance: NA; CDR3aa: CASSQGRRDQETQYF; CDR3nt: TGTGCCAGCAGCCAAGGGCGCAGGGACCAAGAGACCCAGTACTTC
j_gene: TRBJ1-6; d_gene: NA; v_gene: TRBV3-1/TRBV3-2; abundance: NA; CDR3aa: CASSQEWQGFNSPLHF; CDR3nt: TGTGCCAGCAGCCAAGAGTGGCAGGGCTTTAATTCACCCCTCCACTTT
j_gene: TRBJ2-5; d_gene: TRBD1; v_gene: TRBV9; abundance: NA; CDR3aa: CASSLGQGIFETQYF; CDR3nt: TGTGCCAGCAGCCTGGGACAGGGAATATTTGAGACCCAGTACTTC
j_gene: TRBJ2-7; d_gene: TRBD2; v_gene: TRBV3-1/TRBV3-2; abundance: NA; CDR3aa: CASSLLQGGNEQYF; CDR3nt: TGTGCCAGCAGCCTCCTCCAGGGAGGGAACGAGCAGTACTTC
j_gene: TRBJ1-4; d_gene: NA; v_gene: TRBV6-5; abundance: NA; CDR3aa: CASSYSTLVGEKLFF; CDR3nt: TGTGCCAGCAGTTACTCTACCCTTGTAGGGGAAAAACTGTTTTTT
j_gene: TRBJ2-5; d_gene: NA; v_gene: TRBV2; abundance: NA; CDR3aa: CASSELYSQETQYF; CDR3nt: TGTGCCAGCAGTGAGTTGTACTCGCAAGAGACCCAGTACTTC
j_gene: TRBJ2-3; d_gene: NA; v_gene: TRBV10-1; abundance: NA; CDR3aa: CASSDGWTTGTDTQYF; CDR3nt: TGCGCCAGCAGTGATGGTTGGACTACGGGCACAGATACGCAGTATTTT
j_gene: TRBJ1-6; d_gene: TRBD1; v_gene: TRBV23-1; abundance: NA; CDR3aa: CASSQLTGGSYNSPLHF; CDR3nt: TGCGCCAGCAGTCAATTAACAGGGGGCTCGTATAATTCACCCCTCCACTTT
j_gene: TRBJ2-3; d_gene: TRBD2; v_gene: TRBV7-2; abundance: NA; CDR3aa: CASSSYGLAGGSSTDTQYF; CDR3nt: TGTGCCAGCAGCTCGTACGGACTAGCGGGAGGGAGTAGCACAGATACGCAGTATTTT
j_gene: TRBJ1-6; d_gene: NA; v_gene: TRBV27; abundance: NA; CDR3aa: CASSLSRNSPLHF; CDR3nt: TGTGCCAGCAGTTTATCTAGGAATTCACCCCTCCACTTT
j_gene: TRBJ2-2; d_gene: NA; v_gene: TRBV6-1; abundance: NA; CDR3aa: CASSAGGHYPNTGELFF; CDR3nt: TGTGCCAGCAGTGCGGGGGGACACTACCCAAACACCGGGGAGCTGTTTTTT
j_gene: TRBJ2-5; d_gene: TRBD2; v_gene: TRBV6-2/TRBV6-3; abundance: NA; CDR3aa: CASSYSHLAGVQETQYF; CDR3nt: TGTGCCAGCAGTTACTCTCACCTAGCGGGAGTACAAGAGACCCAGTACTTC
j_gene: TRBJ1-1; d_gene: NA; v_gene: TRBV28; abundance: NA; CDR3aa: CASSRGTEAFF; CDR3nt: TGTGCCAGCAGTAGAGGCACTGAAGCTTTCTTT
j_gene: TRBJ2-3; d_gene: TRBD2; v_gene: TRBV9; abundance: NA; CDR3aa: CASSDLAGGPGTDTQYF; CDR3nt: TGTGCCAGCAGCGACCTAGCGGGAGGGCCCGGAACAGATACGCAGTATTTT
j_gene: TRBJ2-3; d_gene: TRBD1; v_gene: TRBV4-1; abundance: NA; CDR3aa: CASSRSGQAADTQYF; CDR3nt: TGCGCCAGCAGCCGGTCCGGACAGGCGGCAGATACGCAGTATTTT
j_gene: TRBJ2-7; d_gene: TRBD1; v_gene: TRBV5-6; abundance: once; CDR3aa: CASSFPYRGDEQYF; CDR3nt: TGTGCCAGCAGCTTCCCGTACAGGGGGGACGAGCAGTACTTC
j_gene: TRBJ1-3; d_gene: NA; v_gene: TRBV18; abundance: NA; CDR3aa: CASSPRDGGNTIYF; CDR3nt: TGTGCCAGCTCACCTAGAGACGGCGGAAACACCATATATTTT
j_gene: TRBJ1-4; d_gene: TRBD1; v_gene: TRBV30; abundance: few; CDR3aa: CAWGLGQNEKLFF; CDR3nt: TGTGCCTGGGGCCTGGGACAGAATGAAAAACTGTTTTTT
j_gene: TRBJ2-4; d_gene: TRBD1; v_gene: TRBV10-3; abundance: NA; CDR3aa: CAISEEGAGTKNIQYF; CDR3nt: TGTGCCATCAGTGAGGAGGGGGCCGGGACCAAAAACATTCAGTACTTC
j_gene: TRBJ1-4; d_gene: NA; v_gene: TRBV3-1/TRBV3-2; abundance: NA; CDR3aa: CASSQSGGNEKLFF; CDR3nt: TGTGCCAGCAGCCAGTCTGGGGGTAATGAAAAACTGTTTTTT